This entry is about one TCR beta chain. Under the authors' procedure: Estimation of nucleated cell counts relied on the amplification of reference gene primers. Using immunoSEQ multiplex PCR, the repertoire was profiled, and TCRdb retains in-frame clones only, with some absent. V and J calls and clone size are those listed in that table; D and trimming were worked out from the DNA. The sample carries 100,000 to 150,000 clones, 81% recorded once. This entry is derived from a study of blood T cell repertoires in COVID-19. Study background: The United States, Italy and Spain supplied acute and convalescent COVID-19 samples. In each case, the material was cDNA or gDNA derived from T cells, B-cell-depleted T cells, or PBMCs.

Germline V gene data show CDR1 as MDHEN and CDR2 as SYDVKM. V lost 6 bases and J lost 2; bases outside the gene matches: 10. The length of the CDR3 is 18 residues. Sample: peripheral blood. This chain joins TRBV28 and TRBJ2-7; the match to TRBD2 covers 16 bases. The origin of this receptor is a woman in her sixties with active or convalescent COVID-19. In DNA, the CDR3 is TGTGCCAGCAGCATTCCACCGGGACTAGCGGGGGGGCCCTACGAGCAGTACGTC. The encoded protein is CASSIPPGLAGGPYEQYV.